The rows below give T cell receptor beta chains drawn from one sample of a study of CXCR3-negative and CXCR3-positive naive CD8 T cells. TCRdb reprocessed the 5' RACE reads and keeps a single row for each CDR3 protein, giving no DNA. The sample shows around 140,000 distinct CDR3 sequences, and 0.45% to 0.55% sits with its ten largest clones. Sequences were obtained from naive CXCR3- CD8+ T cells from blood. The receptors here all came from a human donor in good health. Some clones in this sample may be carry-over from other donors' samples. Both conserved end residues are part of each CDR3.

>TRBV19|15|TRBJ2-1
CASSISQGTYNEQFF
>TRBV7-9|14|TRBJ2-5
CASSEENAQETQYF
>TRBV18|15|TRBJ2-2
CASSPPTSAAEELFF
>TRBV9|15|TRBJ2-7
CASSVSGFPSYEQYF
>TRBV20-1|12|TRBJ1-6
CSAPVENSPLHF
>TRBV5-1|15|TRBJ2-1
CASSLYPDSYNEQFF
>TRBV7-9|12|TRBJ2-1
CASSSQGSEQFF
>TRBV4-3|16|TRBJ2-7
CASSQEWSGGAHEQYF
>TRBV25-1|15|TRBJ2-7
CASSDSQGALYEQYF
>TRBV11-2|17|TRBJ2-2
CASSLQSGGAVTRELFF
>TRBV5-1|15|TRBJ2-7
CASSLVGGSRYEQYF
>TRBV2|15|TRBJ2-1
CASSELAGGRDEQFF
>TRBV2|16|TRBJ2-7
CASSNGPPLYSYEQYF
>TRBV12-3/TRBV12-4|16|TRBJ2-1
CASSLGPGLSYNEQFF
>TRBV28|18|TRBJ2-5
CASSQPAQGDFNQETQYF
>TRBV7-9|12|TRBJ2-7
CASSLIANEQYF
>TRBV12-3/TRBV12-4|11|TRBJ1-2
CASSRGHGYTF
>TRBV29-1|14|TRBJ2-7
CSVGGKQGTYEQYF
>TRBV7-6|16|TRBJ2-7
CASSMRDTVFPYEQYF
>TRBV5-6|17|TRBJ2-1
CASSSLGLAGEGNEQFF
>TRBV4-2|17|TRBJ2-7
CASSQDAVSITTYEQYF
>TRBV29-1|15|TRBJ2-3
CSVEGQGRITDTQYF
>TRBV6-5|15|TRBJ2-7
CASSPGTGLVHEQYF
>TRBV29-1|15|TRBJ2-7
CSVEGGTGAVYEQYF
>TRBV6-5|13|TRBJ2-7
CASSLGQYYEQYF
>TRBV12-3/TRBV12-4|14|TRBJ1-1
CASSSGQGRTEAFF
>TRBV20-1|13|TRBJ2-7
CSARDKGAYEQYF
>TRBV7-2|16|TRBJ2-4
CASSDEDFAAKNIQYF
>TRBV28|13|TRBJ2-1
CASSLNPANEQFF
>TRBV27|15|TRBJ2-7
CASSFLSQGLYEQYF
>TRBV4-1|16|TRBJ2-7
CASSQYGTGLTYEQYF
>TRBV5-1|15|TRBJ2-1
CASRRGLAGFNEQFF
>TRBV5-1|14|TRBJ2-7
CASSLAGGQYEQYF
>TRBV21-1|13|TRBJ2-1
CARGTSCTHEQFF
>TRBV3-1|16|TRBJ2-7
CASSQVWSGSYYEQYF
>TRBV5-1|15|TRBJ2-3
CASSLTTGKADTQYF
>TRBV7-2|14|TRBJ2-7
CASSLENGAYEQYF
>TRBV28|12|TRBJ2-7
CASSLSPWEQYF
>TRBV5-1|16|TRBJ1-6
CASSTWGQSDNSPLHF
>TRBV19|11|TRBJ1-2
CASGQNYGYTF
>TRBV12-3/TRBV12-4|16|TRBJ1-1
CASSFTRDIWDTEAFF
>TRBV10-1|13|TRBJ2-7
CASSEYVGDEQYF
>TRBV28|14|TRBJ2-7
CASSPGTGYGEQYF
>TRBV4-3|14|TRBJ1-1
CASSQVDTYTEAFF
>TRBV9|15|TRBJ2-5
CASSVEGRSQETQYF
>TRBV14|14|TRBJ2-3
CASSQEGSTDTQYF